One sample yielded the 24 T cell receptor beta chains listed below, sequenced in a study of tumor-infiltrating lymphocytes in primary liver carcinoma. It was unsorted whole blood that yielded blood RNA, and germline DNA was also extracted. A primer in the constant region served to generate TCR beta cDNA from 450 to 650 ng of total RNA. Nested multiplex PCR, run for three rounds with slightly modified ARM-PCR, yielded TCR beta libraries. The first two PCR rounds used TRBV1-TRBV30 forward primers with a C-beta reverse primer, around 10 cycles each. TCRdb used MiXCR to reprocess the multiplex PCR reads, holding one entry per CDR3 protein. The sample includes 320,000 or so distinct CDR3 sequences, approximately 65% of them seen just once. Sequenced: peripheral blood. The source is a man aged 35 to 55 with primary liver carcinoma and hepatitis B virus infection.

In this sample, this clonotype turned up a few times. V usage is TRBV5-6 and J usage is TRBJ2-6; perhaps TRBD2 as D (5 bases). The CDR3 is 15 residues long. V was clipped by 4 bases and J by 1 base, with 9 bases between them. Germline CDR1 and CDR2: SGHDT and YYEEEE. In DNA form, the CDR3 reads TGTGCCAGCAGCGAAAGGACTTCTGGGGCCAACGTCCTGACTTTC. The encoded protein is CASSERTSGANVLTF.

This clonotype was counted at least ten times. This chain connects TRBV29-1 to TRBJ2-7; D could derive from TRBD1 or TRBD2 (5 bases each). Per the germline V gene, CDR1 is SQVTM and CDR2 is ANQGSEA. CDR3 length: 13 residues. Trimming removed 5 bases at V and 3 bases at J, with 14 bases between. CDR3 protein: CSVQNGANYEQYF. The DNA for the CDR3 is TGCAGCGTTCAGAACGGGGCAAACTACGAGCAGTACTTC.

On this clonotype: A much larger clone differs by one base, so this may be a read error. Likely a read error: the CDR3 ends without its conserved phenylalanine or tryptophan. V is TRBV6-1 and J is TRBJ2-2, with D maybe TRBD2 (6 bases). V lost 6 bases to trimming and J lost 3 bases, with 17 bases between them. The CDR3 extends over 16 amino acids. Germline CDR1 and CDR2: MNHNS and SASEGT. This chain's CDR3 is CASRWDGGGDTGELFS. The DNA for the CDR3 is TGTGCCAGCAGATGGGACGGAGGAGGGGACACCGGGGAGCTGTTTTCT.

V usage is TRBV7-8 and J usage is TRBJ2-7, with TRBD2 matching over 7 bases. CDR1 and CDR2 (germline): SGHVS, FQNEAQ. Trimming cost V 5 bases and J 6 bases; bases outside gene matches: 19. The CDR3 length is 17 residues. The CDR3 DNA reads TGTGCCAGCAGCCTGAAGGGAGGGGCTACAGTTACCCTCGAGCAGTACTTC. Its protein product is CASSLKGGATVTLEQYF. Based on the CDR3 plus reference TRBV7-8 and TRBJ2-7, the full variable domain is GAGVSQSPRYKVAKRGQDVALRCDPISGHVSLFWYQQALGQGPEFLTYFQNEAQLDKSGLPSDRFFAERPEGSVSTLKIQRTQQEDSAVYLCASSLKGGATVTLEQYFGPGTRLTVT.

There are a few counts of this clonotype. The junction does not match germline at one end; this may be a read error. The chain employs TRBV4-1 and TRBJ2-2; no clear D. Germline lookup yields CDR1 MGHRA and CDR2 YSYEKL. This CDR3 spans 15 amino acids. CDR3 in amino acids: CVSSQPDRATGELFF. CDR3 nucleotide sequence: TGCGTCAGCAGCCAGCCCGACCGGGCTACCGGGGAGCTGTTTTTT.

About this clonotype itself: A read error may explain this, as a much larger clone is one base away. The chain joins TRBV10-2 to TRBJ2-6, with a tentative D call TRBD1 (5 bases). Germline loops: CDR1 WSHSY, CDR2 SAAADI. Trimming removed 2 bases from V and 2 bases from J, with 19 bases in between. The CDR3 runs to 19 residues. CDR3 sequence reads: CASSEPLGQGTTGANVLTF. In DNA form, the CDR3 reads TGCGCCAGCAGTGAGCCCCTGGGCCAGGGAACCACTGGGGCCAACGTCCTGACTTTC.

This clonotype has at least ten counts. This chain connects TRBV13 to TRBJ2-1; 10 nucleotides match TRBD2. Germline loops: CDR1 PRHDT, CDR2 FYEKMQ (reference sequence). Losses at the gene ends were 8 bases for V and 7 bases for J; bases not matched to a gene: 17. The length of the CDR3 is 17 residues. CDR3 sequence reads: CASRPSGRLRGLNEQFF. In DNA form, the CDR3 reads TGTGCCAGCCGTCCTAGCGGGAGATTGCGGGGTTTAAATGAGCAGTTCTTC.

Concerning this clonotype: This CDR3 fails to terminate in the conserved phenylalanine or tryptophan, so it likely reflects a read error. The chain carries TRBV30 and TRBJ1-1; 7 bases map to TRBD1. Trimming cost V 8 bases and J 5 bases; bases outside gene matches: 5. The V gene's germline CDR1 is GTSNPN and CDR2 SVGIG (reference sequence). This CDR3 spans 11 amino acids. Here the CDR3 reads CALQGWTEAFI. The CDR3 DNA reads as TGTGCCCTACAGGGGTGGACTGAAGCTTTCATT.

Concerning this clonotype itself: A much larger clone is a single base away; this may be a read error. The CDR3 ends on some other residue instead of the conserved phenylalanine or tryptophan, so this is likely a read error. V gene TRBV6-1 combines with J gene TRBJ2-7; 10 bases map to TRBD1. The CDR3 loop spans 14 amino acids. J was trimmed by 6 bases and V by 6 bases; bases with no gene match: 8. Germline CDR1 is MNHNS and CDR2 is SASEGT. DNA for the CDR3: TGTGCCAGCAGGGGGACAGGGGAGTACTCCGAGCAGTACATC. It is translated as CASRGTGEYSEQYI.

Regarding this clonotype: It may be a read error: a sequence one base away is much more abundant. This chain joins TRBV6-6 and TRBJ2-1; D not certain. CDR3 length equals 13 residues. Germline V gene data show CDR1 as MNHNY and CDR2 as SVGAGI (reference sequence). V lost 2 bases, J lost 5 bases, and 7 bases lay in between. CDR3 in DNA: TGTGCCAGCAGTTACGCGATTAACAATGAGCAGTTCTTC. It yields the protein CASSYAINNEQFF.

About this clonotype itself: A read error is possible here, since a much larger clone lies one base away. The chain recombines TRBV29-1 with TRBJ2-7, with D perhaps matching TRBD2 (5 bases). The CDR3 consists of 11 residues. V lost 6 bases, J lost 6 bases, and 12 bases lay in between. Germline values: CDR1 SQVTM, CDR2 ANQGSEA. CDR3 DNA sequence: TGCAGCGTGAGGGAACGTTTCGAGCAGTACTTC. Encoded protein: CSVRERFEQYF.

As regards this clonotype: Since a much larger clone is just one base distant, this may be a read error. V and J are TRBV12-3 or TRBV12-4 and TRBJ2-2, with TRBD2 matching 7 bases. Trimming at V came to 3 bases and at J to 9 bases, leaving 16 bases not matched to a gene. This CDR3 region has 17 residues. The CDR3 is CASSFVSTAGRAWELFF. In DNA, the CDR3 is TGTGCCAGCAGTTTCGTCTCCACTGCAGGGAGGGCCTGGGAGCTGTTTTTT.

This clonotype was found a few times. DNA for the CDR3: TGCGCCAGCAGCTTGAACAGGGATGGCTACACCTTC. Translation: CASSLNRDGYTF. The chain employs TRBV5-1 and TRBJ1-2, with D maybe TRBD1 (6 bases). In germline, CDR1 is SGHRS, CDR2 YFSETQ. This CDR3 is 12 amino acids long. The V gene lost 1 base and the J gene lost 6 bases, with 7 bases spanning the gap.

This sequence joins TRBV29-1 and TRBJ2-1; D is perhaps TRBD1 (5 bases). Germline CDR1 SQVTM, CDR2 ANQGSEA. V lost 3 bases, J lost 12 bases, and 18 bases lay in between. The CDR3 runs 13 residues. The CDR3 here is CSVEGPANSVQFF. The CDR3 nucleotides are TGCAGCGTTGAGGGGCCAGCGAACAGTGTGCAGTTCTTC.

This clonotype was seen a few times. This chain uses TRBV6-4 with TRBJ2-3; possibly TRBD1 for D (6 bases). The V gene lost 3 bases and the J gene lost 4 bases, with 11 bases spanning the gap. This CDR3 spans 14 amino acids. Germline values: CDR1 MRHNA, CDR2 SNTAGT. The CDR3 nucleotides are TGTGCCAGCAGTGAACAGGGTGTCGCAGATACGCAGTATTTT. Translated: CASSEQGVADTQYF.

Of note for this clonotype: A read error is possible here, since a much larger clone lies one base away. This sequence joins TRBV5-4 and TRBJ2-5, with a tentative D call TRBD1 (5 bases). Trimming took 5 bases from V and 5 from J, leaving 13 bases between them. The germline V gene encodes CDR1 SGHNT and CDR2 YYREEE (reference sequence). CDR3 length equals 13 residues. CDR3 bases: TGTGCCAGCAGGTCAAGGGGCGCCGAGACCCAGTACTTC. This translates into CASRSRGAETQYF.

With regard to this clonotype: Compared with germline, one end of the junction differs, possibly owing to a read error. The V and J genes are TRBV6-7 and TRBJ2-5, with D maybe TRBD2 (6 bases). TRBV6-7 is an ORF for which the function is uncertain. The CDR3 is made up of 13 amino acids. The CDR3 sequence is CASRYLGGGTQYF. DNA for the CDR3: TGTGCCAGCCGTTATTTGGGAGGAGGGACCCAGTACTTC.

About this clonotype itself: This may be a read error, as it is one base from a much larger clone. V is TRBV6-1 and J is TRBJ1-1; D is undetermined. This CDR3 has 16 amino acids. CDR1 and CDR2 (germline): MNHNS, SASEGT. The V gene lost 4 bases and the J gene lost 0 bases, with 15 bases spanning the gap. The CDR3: CASSADSIQLNTEAFF. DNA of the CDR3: TGTGCCAGCAGTGCAGACTCCATACAACTGAACACTGAAGCTTTCTTT.

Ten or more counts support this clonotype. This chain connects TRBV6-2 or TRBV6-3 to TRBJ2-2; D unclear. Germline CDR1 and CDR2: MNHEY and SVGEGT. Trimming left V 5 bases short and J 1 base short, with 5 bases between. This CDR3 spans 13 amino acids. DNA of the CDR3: TGTGCCAGCAGTCCGAGGAACACCGGGGAGCTGTTTTTT. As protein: CASSPRNTGELFF.

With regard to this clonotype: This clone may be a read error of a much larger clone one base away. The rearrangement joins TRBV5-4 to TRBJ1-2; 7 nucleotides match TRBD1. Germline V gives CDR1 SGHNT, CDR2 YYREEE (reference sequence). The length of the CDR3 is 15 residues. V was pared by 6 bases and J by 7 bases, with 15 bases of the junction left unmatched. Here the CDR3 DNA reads TGTGCCAGCATCCCGGGGACAGTGAGAGAAAGTGGCTACACCTTC. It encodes CASIPGTVRESGYTF.

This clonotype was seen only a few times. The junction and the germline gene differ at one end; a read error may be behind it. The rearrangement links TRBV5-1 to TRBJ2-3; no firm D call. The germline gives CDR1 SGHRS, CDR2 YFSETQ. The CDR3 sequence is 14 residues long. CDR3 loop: CASSPDASTDTQYF. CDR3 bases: TGTGCCAGCAGCCCTGATGCTAGCACAGATACGCAGTATTTT.

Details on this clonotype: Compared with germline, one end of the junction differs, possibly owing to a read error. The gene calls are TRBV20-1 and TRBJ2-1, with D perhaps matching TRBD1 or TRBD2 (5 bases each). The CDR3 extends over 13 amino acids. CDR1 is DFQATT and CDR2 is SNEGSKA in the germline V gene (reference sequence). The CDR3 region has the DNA TGCACTGCTGGGGACCCCTCCTACAATGAACAGTTCTTC. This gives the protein CTAGDPSYNEQFF.

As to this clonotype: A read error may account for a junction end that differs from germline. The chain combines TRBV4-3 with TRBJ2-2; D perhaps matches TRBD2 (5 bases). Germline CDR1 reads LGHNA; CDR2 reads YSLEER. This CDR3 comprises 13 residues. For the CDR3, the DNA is TGCGCCAGCAACCCCCAACGCACCGGGGAGCTGTCTTTT. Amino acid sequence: CASNPQRTGELSF.

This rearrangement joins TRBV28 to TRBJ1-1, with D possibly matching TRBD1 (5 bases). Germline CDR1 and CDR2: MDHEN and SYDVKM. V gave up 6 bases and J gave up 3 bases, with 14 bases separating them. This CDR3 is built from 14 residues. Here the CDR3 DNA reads TGTGCCAGCAGGTCCGGGACGTTGGACACTGAAGCTTTCTTT. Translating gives CASRSGTLDTEAFF. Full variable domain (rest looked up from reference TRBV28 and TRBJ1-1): DVKVTQSSRYLVKRTGEKVFLECVQDMDHENMFWYRQDPGLGLRLIYFSYDVKMKEKGDIPEGYSVSREKKERFSLILESASTNQTSMYLCASRSGTLDTEAFFGQGTRLTVV.